This T cell receptor (beta chain) was retrieved from a study of blood T cell repertoires in COVID-19. Study in general: Acute-phase and convalescent COVID-19 samples originated in the United States, Italy and Spain. Sources were T cells, B-cell-depleted T cells, or PBMCs; the material itself was cDNA or gDNA.

Donors were grouped by their self-reported clinical history. Two negative PCRs, clearance, or symptom resolution had been documented for recovered Cohort 3 donors. This clone was recorded only once. Assay: immunoSEQ multiplex PCR; the TCRdb copy retains only in-frame clones and omits some. This sample has 190,000 or so clones, with roughly 85% found just once. Material: PBMCs or T cells enriched from blood (not recorded which). The TCR was taken from a man aged 35-49 years who had recovered from COVID-19.

CDR3 loop: CASSIGTSASYEQYF. The CDR3, as DNA: TGTGCCAGCAGCATCGGGACTAGCGCCTCCTACGAGCAGTACTTC. The V and J genes are TRBV27 and TRBJ2-7; TRBD2 matches at 10 bases. Trimming at V came to 6 bases and at J to 0 bases, leaving 5 bases not matched to a gene. Germline CDR1 MNHEY, CDR2 SMNVEV (reference sequence). CDR3 length: 15 residues.